Sequencing of this T cell receptor (beta chain) was carried out in a study of blood T cells in healthy people across ages. The CDR3 loop spans 18 amino acids. J gave up 0 bases and V 7 bases, and 14 bases lay outside the gene matches. Primers used in a second PCR of roughly 6 to 11 cycles were a sample-barcoded 5' primer and a J-beta primer mix. The yield of each sample was at least 2.5 million CDR3-containing paired-end reads. TCRdb recomputed calls from the 5' RACE reads with MiXCR, one row per CDR3 protein. The data show hundreds of thousands of distinct CDR3 sequences, around 54% seen once. The gene calls are TRBV12-3 or TRBV12-4 and TRBJ2-7, with 11 bases fitting TRBD2. The origin of this receptor is a man aged 55 to 70 in good health. Material for sequencing was blood. The CDR3 spells CASNPGTSGRLSSYEQYF. DNA of the CDR3: TGTGCCAGCAACCCCGGGACTAGCGGAAGACTGAGCTCCTACGAGCAGTACTTC.